The next 3 T cell receptor beta chains were all read from a single sample in a study of CXCR3-negative and CXCR3-positive naive CD8 T cells. UMI-tagged TRB cDNA libraries were built via 5' RACE. For each CDR3 protein, TCRdb gives one entry from its re-call of the 5' RACE reads, without DNA. The sample totals some 50,000 distinct CDR3 sequences. The sample comprised naive CXCR3- CD8+ T cells from blood. Subset of the sample: CD45RO-CCR7+CD27+CD95- naive CD8+ T cells lacking CXCR3 (TNR3-). Receptors originate from a human donor in good health. Some clones in this sample may be carry-over from other donors' samples.

The rearrangement links TRBV7-2 to TRBJ2-7. Germline V CDR1 and CDR2: SGHTA, FQGNSA. The CDR3 totals 15 residues. The CDR3 sequence is CASSLVHSSSYEQYF.

This CDR3 reads CASSPSRPYEQYF. The chain carries TRBV5-1 and TRBJ2-7. Germline loops: CDR1 SGHRS, CDR2 YFSETQ. This CDR3 spans 13 amino acids.

The rearrangement joins TRBV7-9 to TRBJ2-7. CDR1 is SEHNR, CDR2 FQNEAQ, per germline (reference sequence). The CDR3 has 12 residues. This CDR3 reads CASSRSAGEQYF.